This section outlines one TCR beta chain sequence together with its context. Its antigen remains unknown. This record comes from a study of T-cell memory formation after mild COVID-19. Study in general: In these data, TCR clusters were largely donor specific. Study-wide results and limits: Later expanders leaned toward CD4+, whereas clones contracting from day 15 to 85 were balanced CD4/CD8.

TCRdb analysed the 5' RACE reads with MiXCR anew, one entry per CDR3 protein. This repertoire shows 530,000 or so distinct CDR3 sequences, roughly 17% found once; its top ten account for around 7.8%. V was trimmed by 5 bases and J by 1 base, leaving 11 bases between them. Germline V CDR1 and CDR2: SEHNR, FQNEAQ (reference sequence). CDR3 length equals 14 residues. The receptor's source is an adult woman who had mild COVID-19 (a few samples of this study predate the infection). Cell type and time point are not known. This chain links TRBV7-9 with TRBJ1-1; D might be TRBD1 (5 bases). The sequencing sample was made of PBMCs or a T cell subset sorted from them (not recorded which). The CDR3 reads CASSPGLTNTEAFF. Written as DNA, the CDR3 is TGTGCCAGCAGCCCGGGACTCACGAACACTGAAGCTTTCTTT.